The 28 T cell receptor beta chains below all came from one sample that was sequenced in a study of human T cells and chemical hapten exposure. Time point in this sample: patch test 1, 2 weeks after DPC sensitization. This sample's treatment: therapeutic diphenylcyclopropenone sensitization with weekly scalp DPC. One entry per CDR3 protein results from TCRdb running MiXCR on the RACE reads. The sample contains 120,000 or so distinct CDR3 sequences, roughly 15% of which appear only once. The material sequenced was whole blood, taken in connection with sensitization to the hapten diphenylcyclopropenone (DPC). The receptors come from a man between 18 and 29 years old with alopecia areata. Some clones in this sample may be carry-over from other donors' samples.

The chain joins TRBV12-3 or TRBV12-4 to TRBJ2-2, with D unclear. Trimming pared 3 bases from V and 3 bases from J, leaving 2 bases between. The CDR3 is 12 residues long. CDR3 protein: CASSFDTGELFF. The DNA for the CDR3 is TGTGCCAGCAGTTTTGACACCGGGGAGCTGTTTTTT.

The CDR3 spells CASSLEGTGYAGELFF. Here the CDR3 DNA reads TGCGCCAGCAGCTTGGAGGGGACAGGGTACGCCGGGGAGCTGTTTTTT. This chain links TRBV5-1 with TRBJ2-2; 9 nucleotides align to TRBD1. The V gene end was trimmed by 0 bases and the J gene end by 6 bases; junction bases not matched to a gene: 6. Germline CDR1 is SGHRS and CDR2 is YFSETQ. CDR3 length equals 16 residues. The full variable domain, in which reference TRBV5-1 and TRBJ2-2 provide the parts outside the CDR3, is KAGVTQTPRYLIKTRGQQVTLSCSPISGHRSVSWYQQTPGQGLQFLFEYFSETQRNKGNFPGRFSGRQFSNSRSEMNVSTLELGDSALYLCASSLEGTGYAGELFFGEGSRLTVL.

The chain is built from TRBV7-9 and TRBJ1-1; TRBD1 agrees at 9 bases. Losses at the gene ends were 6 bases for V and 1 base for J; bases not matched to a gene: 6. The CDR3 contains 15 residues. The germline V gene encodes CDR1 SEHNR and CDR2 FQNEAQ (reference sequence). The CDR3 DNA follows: TGTGCCAGCAGTAAACCGGGACAGGGGAACACTGAAGCTTTCTTT. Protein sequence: CASSKPGQGNTEAFF.

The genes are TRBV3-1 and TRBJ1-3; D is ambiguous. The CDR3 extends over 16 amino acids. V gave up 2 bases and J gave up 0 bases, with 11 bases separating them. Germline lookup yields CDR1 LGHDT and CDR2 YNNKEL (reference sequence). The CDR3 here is CASSQLGFTSGNTIYF. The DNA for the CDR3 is TGTGCCAGCAGCCAACTAGGATTTACCTCTGGAAACACCATATATTTT.

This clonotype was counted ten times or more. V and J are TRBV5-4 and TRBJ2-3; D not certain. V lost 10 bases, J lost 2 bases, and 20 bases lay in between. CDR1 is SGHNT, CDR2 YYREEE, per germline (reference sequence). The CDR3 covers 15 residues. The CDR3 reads CAGGSEQLFTDTQYF. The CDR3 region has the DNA TGTGCCGGTGGGTCCGAACAGTTATTCACAGATACGCAGTATTTT.

The CDR3 bases are TGTGCCAGCAGTCTGGGGGATACCTACGAGCAGTACTTC. It yields the protein CASSLGDTYEQYF. This chain connects TRBV9 to TRBJ2-7; D may match TRBD1 or TRBD2 (5 bases each). V was shortened by 5 bases and J by 2 bases, with 11 bases between the two germline ends. This CDR3 has 13 residues. Germline assignment: CDR1 SGDLS and CDR2 YYNGEE.

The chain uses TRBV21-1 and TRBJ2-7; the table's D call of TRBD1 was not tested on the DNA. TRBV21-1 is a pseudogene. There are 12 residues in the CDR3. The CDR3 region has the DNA TGTGCCAGCAGCATCAGGGGAGGCGAGCAGTACGTC. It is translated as CASSIRGGEQYV.

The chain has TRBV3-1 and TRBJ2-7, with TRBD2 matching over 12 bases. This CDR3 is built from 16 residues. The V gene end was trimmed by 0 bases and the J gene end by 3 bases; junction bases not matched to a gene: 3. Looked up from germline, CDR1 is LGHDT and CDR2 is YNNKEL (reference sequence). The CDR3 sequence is CASSQDRTSGVYEQYF. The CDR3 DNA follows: TGTGCCAGCAGCCAAGATCGGACTAGCGGGGTCTACGAGCAGTACTTC.

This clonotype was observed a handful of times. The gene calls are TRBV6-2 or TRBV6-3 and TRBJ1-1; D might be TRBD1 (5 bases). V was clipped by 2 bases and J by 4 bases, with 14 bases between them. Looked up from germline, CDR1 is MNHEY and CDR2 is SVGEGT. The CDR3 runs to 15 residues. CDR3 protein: CASSYQRGGGTEAFF. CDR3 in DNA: TGTGCCAGCAGTTACCAAAGGGGAGGAGGCACTGAAGCTTTCTTT.

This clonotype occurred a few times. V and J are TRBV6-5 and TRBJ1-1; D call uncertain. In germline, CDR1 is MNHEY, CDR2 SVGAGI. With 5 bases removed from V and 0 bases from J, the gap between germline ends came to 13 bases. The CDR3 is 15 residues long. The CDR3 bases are TGTGCCAGCAGTCCCTGGACGGTAATGAACACTGAAGCTTTCTTT. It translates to CASSPWTVMNTEAFF.

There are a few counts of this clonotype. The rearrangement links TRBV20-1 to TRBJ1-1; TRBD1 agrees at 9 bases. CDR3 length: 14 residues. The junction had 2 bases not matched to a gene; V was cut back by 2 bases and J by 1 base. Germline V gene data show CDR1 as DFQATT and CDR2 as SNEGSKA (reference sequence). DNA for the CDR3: TGCAGTGCTAGACCGGGACAGGGGAACACTGAAGCTTTCTTT. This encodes CSARPGQGNTEAFF.

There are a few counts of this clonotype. As DNA, the CDR3 is TGTGCCAGCACCTACCGGGACACCTCGAACACCGGGGAGCTGTTTTTT. This encodes CASTYRDTSNTGELFF. The V gene is TRBV6-2 or TRBV6-3, the J gene TRBJ2-2, with D perhaps TRBD1 (6 bases). CDR3 length: 16 amino acids. CDR1 and CDR2 (germline): MNHEY, SVGEGT. The V gene lost 7 bases and the J gene lost 0 bases, with 15 bases spanning the gap.

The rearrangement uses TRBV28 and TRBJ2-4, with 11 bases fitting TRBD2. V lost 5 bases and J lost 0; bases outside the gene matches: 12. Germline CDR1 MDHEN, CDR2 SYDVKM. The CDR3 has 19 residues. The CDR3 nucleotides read TGTGCCAGCAGTCCGATAGCGGGGGGGCCAGGTTCAGCCAAAAACATTCAGTACTTC. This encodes CASSPIAGGPGSAKNIQYF.

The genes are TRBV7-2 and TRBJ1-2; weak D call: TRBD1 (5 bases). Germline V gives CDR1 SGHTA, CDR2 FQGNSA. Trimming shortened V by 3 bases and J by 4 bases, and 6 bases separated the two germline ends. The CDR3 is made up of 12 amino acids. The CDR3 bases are TGTGCCAGCAGCTTCGACAGCTATGGCTACACCTTC. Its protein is CASSFDSYGYTF.

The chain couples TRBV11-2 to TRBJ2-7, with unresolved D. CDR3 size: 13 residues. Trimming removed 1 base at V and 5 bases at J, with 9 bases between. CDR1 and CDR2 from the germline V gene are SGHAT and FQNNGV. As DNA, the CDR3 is TGTGCCAGCAGCTTAGGCAGGCGAGACGAGCAGTACTTC. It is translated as CASSLGRRDEQYF. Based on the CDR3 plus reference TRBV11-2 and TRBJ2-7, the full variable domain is EAGVAQSPRYKIIEKRQSVAFWCNPISGHATLYWYQQILGQGPKLLIQFQNNGVVDDSQLPKDRFSAERLKGVDSTLKIQPAKLEDSAVYLCASSLGRRDEQYFGPGTRLTVT.

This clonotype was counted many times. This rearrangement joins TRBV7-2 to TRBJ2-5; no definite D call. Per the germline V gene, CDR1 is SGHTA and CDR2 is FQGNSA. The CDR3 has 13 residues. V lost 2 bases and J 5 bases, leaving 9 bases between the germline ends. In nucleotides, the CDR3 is TGTGCCAGCAGCTTAACCCGGTTGGAGACCCAGTACTTC. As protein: CASSLTRLETQYF.

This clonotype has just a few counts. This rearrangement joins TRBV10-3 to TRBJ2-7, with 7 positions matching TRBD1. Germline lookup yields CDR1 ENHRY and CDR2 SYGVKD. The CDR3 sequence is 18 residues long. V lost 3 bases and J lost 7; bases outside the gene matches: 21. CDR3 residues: CAISDPIVQGRGMREQYV. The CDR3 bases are TGTGCCATCAGTGACCCTATAGTACAGGGGAGAGGGATGCGGGAGCAGTACGTC.

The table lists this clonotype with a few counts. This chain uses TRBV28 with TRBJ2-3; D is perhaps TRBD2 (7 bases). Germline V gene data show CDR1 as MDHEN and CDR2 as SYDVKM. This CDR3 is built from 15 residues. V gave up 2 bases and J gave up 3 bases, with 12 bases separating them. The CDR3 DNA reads TGTGCCAGCAGTTTAGCGGGGGCCACTACAGATACGCAGTATTTT. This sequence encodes CASSLAGATTDTQYF.

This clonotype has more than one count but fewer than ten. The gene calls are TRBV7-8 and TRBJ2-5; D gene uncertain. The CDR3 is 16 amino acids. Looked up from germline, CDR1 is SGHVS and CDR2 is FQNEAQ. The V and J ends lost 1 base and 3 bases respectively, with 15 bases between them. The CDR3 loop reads CASSLGYWSGKETQYF. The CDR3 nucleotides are TGTGCCAGCAGCTTAGGATATTGGTCCGGAAAAGAGACCCAGTACTTC.

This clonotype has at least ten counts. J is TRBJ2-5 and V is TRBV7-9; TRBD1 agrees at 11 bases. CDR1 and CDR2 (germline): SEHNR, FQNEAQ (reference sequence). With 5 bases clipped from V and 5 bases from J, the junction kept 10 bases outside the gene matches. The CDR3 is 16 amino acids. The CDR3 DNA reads TGTGCCAGCAGCAAACAGGACAGGGGGCGCGGTGAGACCCAGTACTTC. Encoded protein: CASSKQDRGRGETQYF.

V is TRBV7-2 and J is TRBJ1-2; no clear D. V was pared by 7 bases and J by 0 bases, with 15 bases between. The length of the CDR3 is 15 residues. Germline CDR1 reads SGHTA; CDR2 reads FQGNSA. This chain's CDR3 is CASTLSHGANYGYTF. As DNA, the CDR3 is TGTGCCAGCACCCTTTCCCACGGAGCTAACTATGGCTACACCTTC.

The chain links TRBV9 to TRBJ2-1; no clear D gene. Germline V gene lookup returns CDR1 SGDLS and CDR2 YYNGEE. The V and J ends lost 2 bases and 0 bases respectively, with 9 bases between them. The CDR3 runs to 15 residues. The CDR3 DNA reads TGTGCCAGCAGCGTCAGTCGGGTCTCCTACAATGAGCAGTTCTTC. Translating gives CASSVSRVSYNEQFF.

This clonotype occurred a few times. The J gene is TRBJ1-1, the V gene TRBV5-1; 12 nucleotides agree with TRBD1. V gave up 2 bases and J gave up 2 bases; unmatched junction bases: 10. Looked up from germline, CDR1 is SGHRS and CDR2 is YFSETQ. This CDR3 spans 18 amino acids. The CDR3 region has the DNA TGCGCCAGCAGCTTCCCATTCGGGACAGGGGGCATTAACACTGAAGCTTTCTTT. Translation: CASSFPFGTGGINTEAFF.

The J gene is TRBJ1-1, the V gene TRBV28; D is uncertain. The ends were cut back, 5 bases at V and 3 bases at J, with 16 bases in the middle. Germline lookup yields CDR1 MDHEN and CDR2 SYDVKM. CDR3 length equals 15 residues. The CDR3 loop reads CASSPVQELDTEAFF. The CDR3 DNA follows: TGTGCCAGCAGTCCAGTCCAGGAACTGGACACTGAAGCTTTCTTT.

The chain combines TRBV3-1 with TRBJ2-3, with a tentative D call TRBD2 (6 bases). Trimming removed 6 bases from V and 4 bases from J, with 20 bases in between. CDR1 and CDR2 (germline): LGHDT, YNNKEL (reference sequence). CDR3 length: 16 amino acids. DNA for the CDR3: TGTGCCAGCAGACATGATGGGGGGATAGACCCAGATACGCAGTATTTT. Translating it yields CASRHDGGIDPDTQYF.

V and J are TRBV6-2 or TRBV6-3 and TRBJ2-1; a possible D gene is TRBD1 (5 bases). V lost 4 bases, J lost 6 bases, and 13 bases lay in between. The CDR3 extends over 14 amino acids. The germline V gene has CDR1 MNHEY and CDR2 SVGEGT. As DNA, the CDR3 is TGTGCCAGCAGTTTCCGACAGTTACCCAATGAGCAGTTCTTC. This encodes CASSFRQLPNEQFF.

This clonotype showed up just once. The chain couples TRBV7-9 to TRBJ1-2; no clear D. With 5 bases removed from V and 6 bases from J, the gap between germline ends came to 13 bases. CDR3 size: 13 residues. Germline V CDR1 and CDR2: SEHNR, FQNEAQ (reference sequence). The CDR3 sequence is CASSPTEINGYTF. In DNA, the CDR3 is TGTGCCAGCAGCCCCACAGAGATTAATGGCTACACCTTC.

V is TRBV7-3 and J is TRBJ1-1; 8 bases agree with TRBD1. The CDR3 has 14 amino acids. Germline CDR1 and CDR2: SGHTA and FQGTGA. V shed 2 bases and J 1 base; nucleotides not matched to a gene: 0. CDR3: CASSLDRGNTEAFF. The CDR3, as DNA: TGTGCCAGCAGCTTAGACAGGGGGAACACTGAAGCTTTCTTT.